This TCR beta chain was obtained from a study of vaccination and CD4 T cells after COVID-19. Sequencing of cultured CD4+ T cell DNA used the Oncomine TCR Beta short-read assay. One entry per CDR3 protein, called by TCRdb with MiXCR from the PCR reads. Of 20,000 or so distinct CDR3 sequences in the sample, 38% were seen once. This clonotype was seen more than once but under ten times. Its antigen is as yet unknown. The CDR3 is 15 residues long. The germline V and J ends were trimmed by 5 bases and 7 bases, with 15 bases remaining between them. Germline CDR1 is SNHLY and CDR2 is FYNNEI. Treatment reported: roughly ten-day PBMC culture with coronavirus spike peptide pools or control peptides (ViraFEST assay).

This sequence joins TRBV2 and TRBJ1-6; D perhaps matches TRBD1 (5 bases). This sequence was found in a human donor who received a COVID-19 vaccine. The specimen comprised CD4+ T cells from blood, cultured in vitro, sampled before SARS-CoV-2 vaccination. CDR3 bases: TGTGCCAGCAGTACCCGGGCAGGGTTAAATTCACCCCTCCACTTT. Translated: CASSTRAGLNSPLHF. The complete variable domain, with remaining parts taken from reference TRBV2 and TRBJ1-6, reads EPEVTQTPSHQVTQMGQEVILRCVPISNHLYFYWYRQILGQKVEFLVSFYNNEISEKSEIFDDQFSVERPDGSNFTLKIRSTKLEDSAMYFCASSTRAGLNSPLHFGNGTRLTVT.